This is a list of T cell receptor beta chains from one sample in a study of T-cell reconstitution after alpha-beta-depleted transplantation in children. TCRdb fed the PCR reads into MiXCR, producing one record per CDR3 protein. There are nearly 550,000 distinct CDR3 sequences in the sample; around 20% occur only once, and 2.5% to 4% lies in the top ten. The sequences come from PBMCs from the stem cell graft donor, collected from the stem cell graft. Source of these receptors: a human donor who donated a stem cell graft to a child with acute lymphoblastic leukemia. The CDR3 runs from the conserved cysteine through the conserved F or W. The order of the fields is J gene, V gene, D gene, clone size, CDR3 DNA, CDR3 protein. A D gene is named only where the DNA matches it firmly. The listing skips clone size in some rows; elsewhere it reads once, few, many or a size class.

TRBJ1-1 | TRBV18 | . | . | TGTGCCAGCTCACCACGGGCGGGGAGCGTAGAAGCTTTCTTT | CASSPRAGSVEAFF
TRBJ2-1 | TRBV7-8 | . | . | TGTGCCAGCGAGGAACCAGGGGATGAGCAGTTCTTC | CASEEPGDEQFF
TRBJ2-1 | TRBV6-6 | TRBD2 | . | TGTGCCAGCTTGAGCGGGAGTGGGTATGAGCAGTTCTTC | CASLSGSGYEQFF
TRBJ2-5 | TRBV3-1 | TRBD1 | many | TGTGCCAGCAGCCAAGATCCTGGGACAGGGGCGGAGACCCAGTACTTC | CASSQDPGTGAETQYF
TRBJ1-3 | TRBV7-2 | . | few | TGTGCCAGCAGCTTAGTGGGACCGCTGTTCGGGGGAAACACCATATATTTT | CASSLVGPLFGGNTIYF
TRBJ2-7 | TRBV11-2 | TRBD2 | few | TGTGCCAGCAGCTTAGATCGCGCTAGCGGGACCAAATTC | CASSLDRASGTKF
TRBJ2-3 | TRBV5-1 | . | . | TGCGCCAGCAGTAAATCTGGGGCGGGAGATACGCAGTATTTT | CASSKSGAGDTQYF
TRBJ1-1 | TRBV18 | . | few | TGTGCCAGCTCGCGGGGACAACAGTCTGAAGCTTTCTTT | CASSRGQQSEAFF
TRBJ1-1 | TRBV6-1 | . | . | TGTGCCAGCAGTGAATGGGCTGAAGCTTTCTTT | CASSEWAEAFF
TRBJ2-7 | TRBV7-6 | . | . | TGTGCCAGCAGCAAAATATGGCAGGGGAGGCCCTACGAGCAGTACTTC | CASSKIWQGRPYEQYF
TRBJ2-7 | TRBV27 | . | few | TGTGCCAGCAGTTTACCCTCGCAGGGCCCCTATGAGGAGCAGTACTTC | CASSLPSQGPYEEQYF
TRBJ1-1 | TRBV20-1 | . | . | TGCAGTGCTGGTCTTAACTGGGGAGCTTTCTTT | CSAGLNWGAFF
TRBJ2-7 | TRBV2 | TRBD2 | few | TGTGCCAGCAGCGGGACTACCTATGGCGAGCAGTACTTC | CASSGTTYGEQYF
TRBJ2-3 | TRBV7-6 | TRBD2 | . | TGTGCCAGCAGGGGGACTAGCGATGGGGTAGATACGCAGTATTTT | CASRGTSDGVDTQYF
TRBJ2-1 | TRBV12-3/TRBV12-4 | . | . | TGTGCCAGCCTTCCTGACGGGAAGTCCCCTCGGACCTACAATGAGCAGTTCTTC | CASLPDGKSPRTYNEQFF
TRBJ2-1 | TRBV15 | . | few | TGTGCCACCTCGACGGGGAACTCCTACAATGAGCAGTTCTTC | CATSTGNSYNEQFF
TRBJ1-1 | TRBV5-1 | . | . | TGCGCCAGCAGCCTGGGGGCCACCCGGGGCACTGAAGCTTTCTTT | CASSLGATRGTEAFF
TRBJ1-3 | TRBV12-3/TRBV12-4 | . | . | TGTGCCAGCTGGGGCCCACACAGGATCGGTCAGTCTGGAAACACCATATATTTT | CASWGPHRIGQSGNTIYF
TRBJ2-7 | TRBV7-9 | . | . | TGTGCCAGCAGCTTAGCGGTGAGGGGAACCTACGAGCAGTACTTC | CASSLAVRGTYEQYF
TRBJ2-3 | TRBV27 | TRBD2 | . | TGTGCCAGCAGGGGACTAGCGGCTAGCACAGATACGCAGTATTTT | CASRGLAASTDTQYF
TRBJ1-5 | TRBV20-1 | . | . | TGCAGTGCTAGAGATGCAGGGTTTCAGCCCCAGCATTTT | CSARDAGFQPQHF
TRBJ1-6 | TRBV6-2/TRBV6-3 | . | . | TGTGCCAGCAGTCAACGGGACAAATCCTATAATTCACCCCTCCACTTT | CASSQRDKSYNSPLHF
TRBJ2-7 | TRBV20-1 | . | . | TGCAGTGCGACCCCGACTCCTAGCTCCTACGAGCAGTACTTC | CSATPTPSSYEQYF
TRBJ1-4 | TRBV4-1 | . | . | TGCGTCAGCAACCAGCTCCCTGTTGCCACTAATGAAAAACTGTTTTTT | CVSNQLPVATNEKLFF
TRBJ2-1 | TRBV10-2 | TRBD2 | . | TGCGCCAGCAGCCTACTAGCGGGAGTGGCCAATGAGCAGTTCTTC | CASSLLAGVANEQFF
TRBJ2-7 | TRBV12-3/TRBV12-4 | TRBD2 | . | TGTGCCAGCAGCCCCAGGGCTAGCGGGATTACCTACGAGCAGTACTTC | CASSPRASGITYEQYF
TRBJ1-6 | TRBV19 | . | few | TGTGCCAGTAGTTCGACAGGCCTTAGGACACCCCTCCACTTT | CASSSTGLRTPLHF
TRBJ1-2 | TRBV14 | . | few | TGTGCCAGCAGAGGGGGTTCCTATGGCTACACCTTC | CASRGGSYGYTF
TRBJ1-1 | TRBV4-1 | . | many | TGCGCCAGCAGCCAAGTAACAGGCCCGAACACTGAAGCTTTCTTT | CASSQVTGPNTEAFF
TRBJ1-1 | TRBV9 | TRBD1 | few | TGTGCCAGCAGCGGGTGGGACAGGGAAGAAGCTTTCTTT | CASSGWDREEAFF
TRBJ2-1 | TRBV7-9 | . | . | TGTGCCAGCAGCCCTGGACTCGGCAATGAGCAGTTCTTC | CASSPGLGNEQFF
TRBJ2-7 | TRBV5-1 | . | . | TGCGCCAGCAGCTTGGATCCTAGTAACTCCTACGAGCAGTACTTC | CASSLDPSNSYEQYF
TRBJ1-2 | TRBV5-6 | . | few | TGTGCCAGCACCATTACGGGCCAGGTGAACTATGGCTACACCTTC | CASTITGQVNYGYTF
TRBJ1-2 | TRBV12-3/TRBV12-4 | . | few | TGTGCCAGCAATCAGAACTGGCTGGGGTCCAAAAACTATGGCTACACCTTC | CASNQNWLGSKNYGYTF
TRBJ2-1 | TRBV2 | . | . | TGTGCCAGCCAAGTTACTGAGCAGTTCTTC | CASQVTEQFF
TRBJ2-4 | TRBV29-1 | . | few | TGCAGCGTTGTAGGGGTCAAAAACATTCAGTACTTC | CSVVGVKNIQYF
TRBJ2-7 | TRBV2 | TRBD2 | few | TGTGCCAGCGTAAAGACTGGGGAGGCGGGGGGCTACGAGCAGTACTTC | CASVKTGEAGGYEQYF
TRBJ1-5 | TRBV5-1 | . | . | TGCGCCAGCAGCCCTTGGGTCAGGGGAGGCACGAGCAATCAGCCCCAGCATTTT | CASSPWVRGGTSNQPQHF
TRBJ2-5 | TRBV7-9 | TRBD2 | . | TGTGCCAGCAGCTTAACTAGCGGGAGACAAGAGACCCAGTACTTC | CASSLTSGRQETQYF
TRBJ2-7 | TRBV7-3 | TRBD2 | . | TGTGCCAGCAGCTTAAATAGCGGGGTTAGGCTACAAGATCCTTACTCCTACGAGCAGTACTTC | CASSLNSGVRLQDPYSYEQYF
TRBJ1-4 | TRBV7-6 | . | . | TGTGCCAGCAGCTTAGTTGGGGGCCAAGCAACTAATGAAAAACTGTTTTTT | CASSLVGGQATNEKLFF
TRBJ1-1 | TRBV18 | . | . | TGTGCCAGCTCACCACTCGACCGTGTTACTATGAACACTGAAGCTTTCTTT | CASSPLDRVTMNTEAFF
TRBJ2-6 | TRBV5-1 | . | . | TGCGCCAGCAGCACCCGACTCATCTCTGGGGCCAACGTCCTGACTTTC | CASSTRLISGANVLTF
TRBJ1-2 | TRBV5-1 | TRBD1 | . | TGCGCCAGCAGCCACTGGCCGGGGACAGAACATGGCTACACCTTC | CASSHWPGTEHGYTF
TRBJ1-5 | TRBV12-3/TRBV12-4 | . | few | TGTGCCAGCAGAGGGACGGACGGGGGCAGGGGCAGCAATCAGCCCCAGCATTTT | CASRGTDGGRGSNQPQHF
TRBJ2-3 | TRBV20-1 | . | . | TGCAGTGCTAGAGCGGGGGATACGCAGTATTTT | CSARAGDTQYF
TRBJ2-1 | TRBV12-3/TRBV12-4 | TRBD2 | few | TGTGCCAGCAGTTTTTCACTAGCGGGAGGATGGTATGAGCAGTTCTTC | CASSFSLAGGWYEQFF